The text below deals with one TCR beta chain. This sample was taken from a study of blood T cell repertoires in COVID-19. The wider study: PBMCs, B-cell-depleted T cells, or T cells provided the cDNA or gDNA that made up the material.

The CDR3 extends over 13 amino acids. Trimming took 1 base from V and 10 from J, leaving 8 bases between them. Per the germline V gene, CDR1 is SGHVS and CDR2 is FQNEAQ. In the original workflow: Cell counts per sample came from amplifying reference gene primers. Sequenced by immunoSEQ multiplex PCR; TCRdb stores in-frame clones only, minus some. V and J calls plus clone size are reproduced from that table; the DNA served to infer D and trimming. Of about 260,000 clones listed, 88% are singletons. V and J are TRBV7-8 and TRBJ1-6; D is ambiguous. The material sequenced was PBMCs or T cells enriched from blood (not recorded which). The receptor's source is a woman between 40 and 50 years old with acute COVID-19. The CDR3 loop reads CASSLDEGSPLHF. CDR3 nucleotides: TGTGCCAGCAGCTTAGACGAGGGATCACCCCTCCACTTT.